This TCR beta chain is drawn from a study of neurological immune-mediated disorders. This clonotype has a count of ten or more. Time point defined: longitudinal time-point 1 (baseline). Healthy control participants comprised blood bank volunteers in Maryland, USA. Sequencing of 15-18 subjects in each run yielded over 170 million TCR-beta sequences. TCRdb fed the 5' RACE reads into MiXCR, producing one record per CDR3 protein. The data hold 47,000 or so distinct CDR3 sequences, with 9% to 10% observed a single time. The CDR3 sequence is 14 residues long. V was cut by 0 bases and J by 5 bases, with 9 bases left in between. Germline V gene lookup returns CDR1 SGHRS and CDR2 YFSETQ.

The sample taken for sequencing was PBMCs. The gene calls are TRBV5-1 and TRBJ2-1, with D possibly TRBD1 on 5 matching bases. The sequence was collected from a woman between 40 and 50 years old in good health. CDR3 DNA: TGCGCCAGCAGCTTGGTAGGACAAGACAATGAGCAGTTCTTC. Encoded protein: CASSLVGQDNEQFF.